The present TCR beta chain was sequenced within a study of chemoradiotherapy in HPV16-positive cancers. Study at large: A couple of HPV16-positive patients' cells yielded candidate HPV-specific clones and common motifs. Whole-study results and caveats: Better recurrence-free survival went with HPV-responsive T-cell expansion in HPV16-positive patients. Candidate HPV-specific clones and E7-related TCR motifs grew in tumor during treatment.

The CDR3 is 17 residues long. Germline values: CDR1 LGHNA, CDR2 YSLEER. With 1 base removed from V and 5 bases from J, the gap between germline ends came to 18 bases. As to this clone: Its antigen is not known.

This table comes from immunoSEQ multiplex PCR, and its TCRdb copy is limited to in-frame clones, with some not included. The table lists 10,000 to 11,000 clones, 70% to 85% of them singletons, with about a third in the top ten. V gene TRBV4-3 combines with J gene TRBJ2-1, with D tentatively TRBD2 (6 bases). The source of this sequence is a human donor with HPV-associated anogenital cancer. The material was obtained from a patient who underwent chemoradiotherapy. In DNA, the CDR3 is TGCGCCAGCAGCCAAGCTTCGACTGGGCGGGGCCACAATGAGCAGTTCTTC. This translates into CASSQASTGRGHNEQFF.